Presented here are 2 T cell receptor beta chains from one specimen sequenced in a study of human T cells and chemical hapten exposure. Noted time point: patch test 2, 6 weeks after DPC sensitization. Documented treatment: therapeutic diphenylcyclopropenone sensitization with weekly scalp DPC. TCRdb reprocessed the RACE reads via MiXCR and lists one record per CDR3 protein. Of 73,000 or so distinct CDR3 sequences in the sample, about 8.5% were seen once. Specimen: whole blood, collected in connection with sensitization to the hapten diphenylcyclopropenone (DPC). The receptors derive from a woman aged 45-60 years with alopecia areata. Some clones in this sample may be carry-over from other donors' samples.

This clonotype was observed a few times. The rearrangement joins TRBV5-4 to TRBJ1-3, with TRBD1 matching 7 bases. Trimming cost V 3 bases and J 0 bases; bases outside gene matches: 12. CDR1 is SGHNT and CDR2 is YYREEE in the germline V gene (reference sequence). The CDR3 is 18 amino acids. In DNA, the CDR3 is TGTGCCAGCAGCTCCGGGACAGATGCCTTACTCTCTGGAAACACCATATATTTT. Translated, it gives CASSSGTDALLSGNTIYF.

This rearrangement joins TRBV10-3 to TRBJ1-2; D gene unclear. Trimming removed 0 bases at V and 3 bases at J, with 5 bases between. Germline loops: CDR1 ENHRY, CDR2 SYGVKD. This CDR3 contains 13 residues. CDR3 in amino acids: CAISESVDYGYTF. CDR3 sequence (DNA): TGTGCCATCAGTGAGTCTGTCGACTATGGCTACACCTTC.